This entry lists 13 T cell receptor beta chains sequenced from one sample in a study of blood T cell repertoires in COVID-19. Profiled with immunoSEQ multiplex PCR; TCRdb holds only in-frame clones, not every one. The table has just under 350,000 clones, roughly 90% seen once. Material for sequencing was peripheral blood. These receptors were taken from a woman in her seventies with COVID-19, enrolled during active disease.

The chain combines TRBV19 with TRBJ2-7, with TRBD1 matching 8 bases. This CDR3 has 13 residues. Germline V lookup: CDR1 LNHDA, CDR2 SQIVND (reference sequence). Losses at the gene ends were 8 bases for V and 4 bases for J; bases not matched to a gene: 7. Written as DNA, the CDR3 is TGTGCCAGTTCCGGGACAGGAGTATACGAGCAGTACTTC. Translation gives CASSGTGVYEQYF.

V gene TRBV11-2 combines with J gene TRBJ1-4; 7 bases are shared with TRBD1. J lost 8 bases, V lost 1 base, and 7 bases had no gene match. CDR1 SGHAT and CDR2 FQNNGV come from the germline V gene. CDR3 length: 15 amino acids. The CDR3 bases are TGTGCCAGCAGCTTAGTTACAGGGGCAGGAGAAAAACTGTTTTTT. The encoded protein is CASSLVTGAGEKLFF.

The V gene is TRBV5-1, the J gene TRBJ2-2; weak D call: TRBD1 (5 bases). The ends were cut back, 2 bases at V and 6 bases at J, with 14 bases in the middle. The CDR3 consists of 15 residues. The germline V gene has CDR1 SGHRS and CDR2 YFSETQ. In DNA form, the CDR3 reads TGCGCCAGCAGCTTCATCCAGGGTCGGTCCGGGGAGCTGTTTTTT. Protein sequence: CASSFIQGRSGELFF. The full variable domain, completed using reference TRBV5-1 and TRBJ2-2, is KAGVTQTPRYLIKTRGQQVTLSCSPISGHRSVSWYQQTPGQGLQFLFEYFSETQRNKGNFPGRFSGRQFSNSRSEMNVSTLELGDSALYLCASSFIQGRSGELFFGEGSRLTVL.

This sequence joins TRBV30 and TRBJ2-5; 9 positions match TRBD1. Germline-derived CDR1 and CDR2 are GTSNPN and SVGIG (reference sequence). Germline trimming cut 4 bases from V and 4 bases from J; bases unmatched to any gene: 4. This CDR3 spans 13 amino acids. The DNA of the CDR3 is TGTGCCTGGACCACGGACAGGGGAGAGACCCAGTACTTC. It encodes CAWTTDRGETQYF.

In regard to this clone: The same CDR3 also results from other DNA sequences found in this sample. The chain links TRBV5-1 to TRBJ1-3; D gene uncertain. Germline values: CDR1 SGHRS, CDR2 YFSETQ. The CDR3 is 15 amino acids. The V gene lost 0 bases and the J gene lost 1 base, with 8 bases spanning the gap. The CDR3, as DNA: TGCGCCAGCAGCTTGGACCGGGGATCTGGAAACACCATATATTTT. Protein product: CASSLDRGSGNTIYF.

The chain links TRBV20-1 to TRBJ1-2, with TRBD1 identical over 9 bases. This CDR3 has 11 amino acids. The germline V gene encodes CDR1 DFQATT and CDR2 SNEGSKA (reference sequence). J gave up 7 bases and V 6 bases, and 3 bases lay outside the gene matches. The DNA of the CDR3 is TGCAGTGCCCGGGACAGGGCTGGCTACACCTTC. Protein sequence: CSARDRAGYTF.

In DNA, the CDR3 is TGTGCCAGCAGTTACTCGGAGGGTCCCTGGTCACCCCTCCACTTT. Its translation: CASSYSEGPWSPLHF. The chain carries TRBV6-5 and TRBJ1-6; D gene ambiguous. V was pared by 0 bases and J by 10 bases, with 13 bases between. CDR3 length: 15 amino acids. The germline gives CDR1 MNHEY, CDR2 SVGAGI.

The chain couples TRBV6-5 to TRBJ2-3; 8 nucleotides agree with TRBD1. CDR1 is MNHEY, CDR2 SVGAGI, per germline. This CDR3 has 15 residues. J gave up 2 bases and V 2 bases, and 3 bases lay outside the gene matches. The CDR3 DNA reads as TGTGCCAGCAGTTACGGGACAGGTCCCACAGATACGCAGTATTTT. This codes for CASSYGTGPTDTQYF.

The V and J genes are TRBV5-8 and TRBJ2-7, with 7 bases matching TRBD1. The CDR3 totals 13 residues. Germline V gene lookup returns CDR1 SGHTS and CDR2 YDEGEE. Germline trimming cut 5 bases from V and 5 bases from J; bases unmatched to any gene: 7. CDR3 coding DNA: TGTGCCAGCAGTTTTGACAGGGCCAACGAGCAGTACTTC. It translates to CASSFDRANEQYF.

The chain uses TRBV27 and TRBJ1-5, with D possibly TRBD1 on 6 matching bases. Germline V gene lookup returns CDR1 MNHEY and CDR2 SMNVEV (reference sequence). Trimming cost V 4 bases and J 5 bases, with 9 bases left between them. The CDR3 consists of 13 residues. The CDR3 loop reads CASSSTGYQPQHF. CDR3 sequence (DNA): TGTGCCAGCAGTTCCACAGGGTATCAGCCCCAGCATTTT.

This chain links TRBV10-2 with TRBJ2-2; maybe TRBD1 (5 bases). The V end lost 6 bases, the J end lost 0 bases, and 11 bases lay between the germline ends. The CDR3 is 15 residues long. Germline V gives CDR1 WSHSY, CDR2 SAAADI. The CDR3 bases are TGCGCCAGCAGCGGCGAAGGGGCGAACACCGGGGAGCTGTTTTTT. This translates into CASSGEGANTGELFF.

This rearrangement joins TRBV5-8 to TRBJ2-3; TRBD1 might be the D (6 bases). Looked up from germline, CDR1 is SGHTS and CDR2 is YDEGEE. Trimming stripped 4 bases from V and 1 base from J, with 13 bases between. The CDR3 runs to 15 residues. The DNA of the CDR3 is TGTGCCAGCAGCCCACAGGGTTTTGGCACAGATACGCAGTATTTT. It encodes CASSPQGFGTDTQYF.

V gene TRBV7-9 combines with J gene TRBJ1-1; no reliable D call. CDR3 length: 14 amino acids. Germline CDR1 is SEHNR and CDR2 is FQNEAQ (reference sequence). Trimming pared 5 bases from V and 0 bases from J, leaving 10 bases between. The CDR3 sequence: CASSLSGVNTEAFF. The CDR3 nucleotides read TGTGCCAGCAGCCTCAGTGGAGTGAACACTGAAGCTTTCTTT.